This T cell receptor (beta chain) comes out of a study of T cell repertoires in ileal Crohn's disease. Study summary: About half of patients got postoperative therapy: around 10 thiopurines, 18 anti-TNF.

Sequenced by immunoSEQ multiplex PCR; TCRdb stores in-frame clones only, minus some. This table has more than 25,000 clones, 80% appearing once. Points on this clone: The target antigen is unknown.

The CDR3 runs 12 residues. Per the germline V gene, CDR1 is GTSNPN and CDR2 is SVGIG (reference sequence). V dropped 0 bases and J dropped 3 bases, with 5 bases sitting between them. Study-level findings and limits: Clonality above 26.8% at surgery always came with endoscopic recurrence.

The sequence came from an adult with Crohn's disease. V is TRBV30 and J is TRBJ1-1, with unresolved D. Sequencing input: ileal tissue. CDR3 amino acids: CAWSVLDTEAFF. As DNA, the CDR3 is TGTGCCTGGAGTGTACTGGACACTGAAGCTTTCTTT.